This TCR beta chain stems from a study of blood T cell repertoires in COVID-19. Study as a whole: The United States, Italy and Spain supplied acute and convalescent COVID-19 samples.

As processed by the authors: By means of reference gene primer amplification, nucleated cell counts were estimated. Profiling relied on immunoSEQ multiplex PCR, and the TCRdb table lists in-frame clones only, not all of them. V and J calls and clone size are those listed in that table; D and trimming were worked out from the DNA. Here the sample spans 150,000 to 200,000 clones, about 86% being singletons. Germline V lookup: CDR1 MNHEY, CDR2 SVGAGI. V was trimmed by 2 bases and J by 7 bases, leaving 17 bases between them. This CDR3 contains 16 residues. The sample comprised peripheral blood. The sequence came from a man aged 65 to 79 with active or convalescent COVID-19. The chain is built from TRBV6-5 and TRBJ2-2, with D possibly being TRBD2 (5 bases). The CDR3 reads CASSYGGGTFGGELFF. The CDR3 DNA reads as TGTGCCAGCAGTTACGGTGGAGGCACCTTCGGCGGGGAGCTGTTTTTT.